This TCR beta chain was documented in a study of blood T cell repertoires in COVID-19 (dated by TCRdb to 2020 to 2022). As for the study more broadly: The collaborator samples originated in the United States, Italy and Spain and spanned the acute and convalescent phases of COVID-19. The prospective study material was composed of cDNA or gDNA derived from T cells, B-cell-depleted T cells, or PBMCs. A freely available public database, intended as a resource for researchers studying the immune response to SARS-CoV-2, is where the repertoires were released. The dataset comprised deeply sampled blood TCRbeta repertoires from subjects exposed to, actively infected with, or recovered from COVID-19. Samples were obtained from the ongoing ImmuneRACE study (first 160 participants) and from over a thousand subjects provided by 6 global collaborators. Where available, HLA class I and class II types were taken from metadata supplied by the sample provider and were not determined by assay-based typing. A de-identified subject ID, COVID-19 status, age in years and sex were almost always included in the sample metadata.

The paper as a whole reports these results and caveats: How much clinical and demographic metadata was included differed by source and by participant, and the metadata was provided uncurated.

V lost 8 bases and J lost 5 bases; the stretch between them is 13 bases long. Taken from cysteine to phenylalanine, the CDR3 has 13 residues. Of the read, only the CDR3 DNA is kept; its 39 bases are in frame from base 1. The germline V gene (reference sequence) provides CDR1 SSHAT and CDR2 FNYEAQ. Each collaborating institution followed its own protocols to collect whole blood in K2EDTA tubes. For TCRbeta analysis, collaborator samples were shipped as frozen whole blood, as isolated PBMCs, or as DNA extracted from either sample type. Regarding this clone: There is no known antigen for this receptor. No much larger clone is present one base from it, and per-base qualities are unavailable.

The immunoSEQ Assay, a bias-controlled multiplex PCR, was used to amplify TCRbeta CDR3 regions from genomic DNA. In the source study's methods: Within the assay, amplification of reference gene primers was used to estimate how many nucleated cells each sample contained. Sequence reads were collapsed and filtered to measure the absolute abundance of every unique TCRbeta CDR3 rearrangement. For each sample, productive Simpson clonality was calculated as the square root of Simpson's diversity index over productive rearrangements. Held by TCRdb, this immuneACCESS table contains in-frame sequences only and omits some clones. Under half of the omission traces to an unresolved V gene where checked; the cause of the rest is unknown. That table furnishes V, J and clone size, whereas the DNA furnished D and trimming. The sample contains tens of thousands of clones, over 70% of them found a single time. The biggest ten clones account for 8.5% to 10% of the sample.

The chain is encoded by TRBV7-7 joined to TRBJ2-1; perhaps TRBD1 is the D gene, with 6 bases matching. This sequence originates from a human donor in a cohort sampled during active COVID-19. The sample taken for sequencing was peripheral blood. The nucleotide sequence reads TGTGCCAGCGCATTGGGGGCGAACAATGAGCAGTTCTTC. Its product reads: CASALGANNEQFF. The CDR3 plus the reference TRBV7-7 and TRBJ2-1 genes for the other parts give the full variable domain: GAGVSQSPRYKVTKRGQDVTLRCDPISSHATLYWYQQALGQGPEFLTYFNYEAQPDKSGLPSDRFSAERPEGSISTLTIQRTEQRDSAMYRCASALGANNEQFFGPGTRLTVL.